This T cell receptor (beta chain) was documented in a study of blood T cell repertoires in COVID-19. Study at large: Spain, Italy and the United States supplied samples that represented acute and convalescent COVID-19.

Per the germline V gene, CDR1 is SGHNT and CDR2 is YYREEE (reference sequence). Trimming removed 0 bases from V and 9 bases from J, with 10 bases in between. The CDR3 runs to 13 residues. As handled by the study authors: Reference gene primer amplification yielded estimated nucleated cell counts. TCRdb's copy holds only in-frame clones and misses some; the assay was immunoSEQ multiplex PCR. Clone size and V and J calls were adopted from that table, with D and trimming inferred from the DNA. In the table there are 40,000 or so clones, 88% of which are singletons. This chain joins TRBV5-4 and TRBJ1-5; D not certain. The source is a human donor in a cohort sampled during active COVID-19. The sequencing sample was made of peripheral blood. The CDR3 loop is CASSLDRDPPQHF. CDR3 nucleotides: TGTGCCAGCAGCTTGGATCGGGATCCGCCCCAGCATTTT.